The rows below give T cell receptor beta chains drawn from one sample of a study of tumor-infiltrating lymphocytes in primary liver carcinoma. Using its own MiXCR run on the multiplex PCR reads, TCRdb lists one record per CDR3 protein. Counted here are 180,000 or so distinct CDR3 sequences, over 50% occurring once; the ten biggest clones make up 70% to 80%. Sequencing input: peripheral blood. These TCRs come from a middle-aged man with primary liver carcinoma and hepatitis B virus infection. CDR3s include the opening cysteine and the closing phenylalanine or tryptophan. Each record gives: V gene, J gene, CDR3 protein.

TRBV20-1	TRBJ2-1	CSAQGQGYDEQFF
TRBV6-2/TRBV6-3	TRBJ2-1	CASSRTGGANNEQFF
TRBV24-1	TRBJ1-1	CATSEGDRAVTEAFF
TRBV29-1	TRBJ2-6	CSATDNSGANVLTF
TRBV6-2/TRBV6-3	TRBJ2-7	CASNLAGSYEQYF
TRBV4-1	TRBJ2-3	CASSRQGASSTDTQYF
TRBV11-2	TRBJ2-7	CASSLYRLSGVSTGYEQYF
TRBV10-3	TRBJ2-3	CAISESGSSADTQYF
TRBV11-2	TRBJ2-4	CASSSLDRVGIQYF
TRBV10-1	TRBJ2-7	CASSDQGSGEQYF
TRBV6-1	TRBJ1-2	CASSEKVGPADGYTF
TRBV6-6	TRBJ1-3	CASSYSRDSGNTIYF
TRBV6-5	TRBJ2-4	CASSYSINSLAKNFQYF
TRBV5-1	TRBJ2-1	CASGGLAGVGNEQFF
TRBV11-1	TRBJ2-1	CASISGTSRRGGEQFF
TRBV14	TRBJ2-6	CASSSPRGISGANVLTF
TRBV12-3/TRBV12-4	TRBJ2-6	CAGGRSGANVLTF
TRBV11-2	TRBJ2-3	CASSLVRGVKDTQYF
TRBV7-8	TRBJ2-1	CASKSNRDPHNEQFF
TRBV10-3	TRBJ2-7	CAISRQGNSNEQYF
TRBV11-2	TRBJ2-5	CAISMFRETQYF
TRBV30	TRBJ2-3	CAGTWGGGDTQYF
TRBV6-5	TRBJ1-1	CASSYRTGATEALF
TRBV10-3	TRBJ2-5	CAIGTPGQDPQETQYF
TRBV12-3/TRBV12-4	TRBJ1-1	CASSSEWTGFLNTEAFF
TRBV11-2	TRBJ2-7	CVSSLGGGASAYEQYF
TRBV29-1	TRBJ1-1	CSVEGQGVTEAFF
TRBV11-3	TRBJ2-3	CASSSKHRREARTDTQYF
TRBV12-3/TRBV12-4	TRBJ2-5	CASSVQAGATQYF
TRBV7-9	TRBJ2-1	CASSLAPGTSGSSSYNEQFF
TRBV14	TRBJ2-5	CASSQGLRETQYF
TRBV10-3	TRBJ2-7	CAISPSAGQGSPQSYEQYF
TRBV10-1	TRBJ2-1	CASSDGGSGDNEQFF
TRBV28	TRBJ1-5	CASIRERDQPQHF
TRBV6-5	TRBJ2-3	CANSFRESDTQYF
TRBV12-3/TRBV12-4	TRBJ2-7	CASSAAGTRRSYEQYF
TRBV4-1	TRBJ1-2	CASSPPGSGNYGYTF
TRBV7-8	TRBJ2-7	CTSSQTLAGEDEQYF
TRBV11-2	TRBJ2-1	CASSPIVGLADEQFF
TRBV6-5	TRBJ2-4	CASSQTGTLAKNTQYF